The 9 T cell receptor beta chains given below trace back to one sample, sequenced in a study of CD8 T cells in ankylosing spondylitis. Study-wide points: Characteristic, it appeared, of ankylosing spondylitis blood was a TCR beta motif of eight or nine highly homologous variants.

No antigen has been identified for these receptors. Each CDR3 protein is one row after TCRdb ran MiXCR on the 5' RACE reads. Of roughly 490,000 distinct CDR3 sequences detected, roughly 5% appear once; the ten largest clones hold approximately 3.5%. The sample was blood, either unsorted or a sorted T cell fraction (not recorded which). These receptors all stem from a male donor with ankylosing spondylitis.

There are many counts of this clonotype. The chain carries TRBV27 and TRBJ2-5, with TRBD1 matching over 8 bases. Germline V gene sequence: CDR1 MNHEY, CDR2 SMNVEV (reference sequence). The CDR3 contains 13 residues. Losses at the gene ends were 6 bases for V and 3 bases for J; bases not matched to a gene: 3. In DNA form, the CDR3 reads TGTGCCAGCAGAACGGACAGGGAAGAGACCCAGTACTTC. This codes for CASRTDREETQYF.

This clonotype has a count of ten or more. The CDR3 loop is CSVPLTSGAFQETQYF. The CDR3 DNA reads TGCAGCGTCCCGCTAACTAGCGGAGCCTTCCAAGAGACCCAGTACTTC. The V and J genes are TRBV29-1 and TRBJ2-5; TRBD2 aligns across 8 bases. Germline lookup yields CDR1 SQVTM and CDR2 ANQGSEA. The CDR3 totals 16 residues. V lost 6 bases and J lost 1; bases outside the gene matches: 13. The full variable domain, rest sourced from reference TRBV29-1 and TRBJ2-5, is SAVISQKPSRDICQRGTSLTIQCQVDSQVTMMFWYRQQPGQSLTLIATANQGSEATYESGFVIDKFPISRPNLTFSTLTVSNMSPEDSSIYLCSVPLTSGAFQETQYFGPGTRLLVL.

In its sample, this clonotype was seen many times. DNA of the CDR3: TGTGCCAGTGTCACAGGGACTTACACTGAAGCTTTCTTT. The encoded protein is CASVTGTYTEAFF. This chain links TRBV28 with TRBJ1-1; tentative D call: TRBD1 (6 bases). CDR1 and CDR2 (germline): MDHEN, SYDVKM. CDR3 length: 13 amino acids. Trimming took off 9 bases at V and 3 bases at J, with 14 bases between the two ends. Together with reference TRBV28 and TRBJ1-1, the CDR3 gives the full variable domain: DVKVTQSSRYLVKRTGEKVFLECVQDMDHENMFWYRQDPGLGLRLIYFSYDVKMKEKGDIPEGYSVSREKKERFSLILESASTNQTSMYLCASVTGTYTEAFFGQGTRLTVV.

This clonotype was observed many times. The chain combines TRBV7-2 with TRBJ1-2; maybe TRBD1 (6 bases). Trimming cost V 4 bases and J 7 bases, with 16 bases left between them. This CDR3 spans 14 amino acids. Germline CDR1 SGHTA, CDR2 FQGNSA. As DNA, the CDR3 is TGTGCCAGCAGCTCGATTCCGGGGGCGGGTGGCTACACCTTC. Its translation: CASSSIPGAGGYTF.

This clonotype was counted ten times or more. The CDR3 sequence: CASSQTKQGEAFF. The CDR3 nucleotides are TGTGCCAGCAGCCAAACGAAACAGGGTGAAGCTTTCTTT. V is TRBV3-1 and J is TRBJ1-1; possibly TRBD1 for D (6 bases). V shed 2 bases and J shed 7 bases, with 11 bases lying between them. The CDR3 length is 13 residues. Germline V CDR1 and CDR2: LGHDT, YNNKEL (reference sequence).

The CDR3 here is CSVDKQSGGGQYF. The CDR3 DNA sequence: TGCAGCGTTGACAAACAATCAGGGGGCGGTCAGTACTTC. The chain is built from TRBV29-1 and TRBJ2-7; 8 positions match TRBD1. Germline V gene lookup returns CDR1 SQVTM and CDR2 ANQGSEA. V was clipped by 3 bases and J by 10 bases; unmatched bases: 11. The CDR3 runs 13 residues.

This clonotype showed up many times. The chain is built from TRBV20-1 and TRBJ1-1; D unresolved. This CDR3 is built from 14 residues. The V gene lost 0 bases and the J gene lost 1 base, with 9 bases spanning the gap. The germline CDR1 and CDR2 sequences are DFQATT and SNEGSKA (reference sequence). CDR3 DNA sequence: TGCAGTGCTAGAGATGGCAAGGAGAACACTGAAGCTTTCTTT. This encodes CSARDGKENTEAFF.

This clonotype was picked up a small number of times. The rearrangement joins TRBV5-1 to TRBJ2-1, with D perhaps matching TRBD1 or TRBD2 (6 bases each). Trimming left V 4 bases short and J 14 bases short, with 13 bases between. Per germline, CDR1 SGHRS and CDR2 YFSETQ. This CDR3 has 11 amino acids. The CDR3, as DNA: TGCGCCAGCAGCATCGGGGGCCTGAAGTTCTTC. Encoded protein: CASSIGGLKFF.

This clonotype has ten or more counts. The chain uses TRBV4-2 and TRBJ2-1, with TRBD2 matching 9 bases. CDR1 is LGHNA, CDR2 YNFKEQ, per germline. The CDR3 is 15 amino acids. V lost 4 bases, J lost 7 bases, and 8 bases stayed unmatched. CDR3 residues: CASSPGTSWRNEQFF. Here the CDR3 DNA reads TGTGCCAGCAGCCCGGGGACTAGCTGGAGGAATGAGCAGTTCTTC.